This TCR beta chain was retrieved from a study of cytomegalovirus exposure and HLA in healthy donors (TCRdb year 2017). Broadly, across the study: The roughly 650 repertoires of the first cohort and the roughly 110 validation repertoires were produced on the same platform, according to a later analysis. Besides the first cohort of roughly 640 subjects, a separate validation cohort made up of over 100 different subjects was used. High-throughput TCR immunosequencing, statistical association of individual TCRs with disease status, and machine learning were combined to predict cytomegalovirus infection status. The study was designed to test whether signatures of past pathogen exposure could be identified by cataloging public T cell receptors.

For this clone: No antigen is known for it. No per-base quality is available; no much larger clone lies one base away.

Including the terminal cysteine and phenylalanine, the CDR3 comprises 15 residues. Only the CDR3 DNA stays, 45 bases, in frame from base 1. The trim is 2 bases for V and 3 bases for J, with a gap of 11 bases between the germline ends. CDR1 and CDR2, looked up from the germline V gene, are SGHTA and FQGTGA. The donors were included in the validation cohort of 130 or so subjects, a group kept apart from the approximately 700-subject first cohort. Study-level results and caveats: A later analysis found that TCRs clustered in the first cohort also tended to co-occur in the approximately 120 validation repertoires, with 94% of cluster scores above 0. The classifier was reported to diagnose cytomegalovirus status with high specificity and sensitivity in both the original cohort and the validation cohort. A few of the identified cytomegalovirus-associated TCR beta chains were confirmed in vitro to be specific for cytomegalovirus antigens. The study gave a list of roughly 150 TCR beta chains associated with cytomegalovirus. All 120 repertoires were used to score co-occurrence in the validation cohort in a later analysis, because that analysis had no HLA typing for the cohort. The authors suggested that the approach could potentially be generalized to other disease states and immunological phenotypes. While some public TCRs were present in many individuals, most TCR sequences turned up only very rarely across donors.

Receptor libraries were prepared by the immunoSEQ multiplex PCR assay. Per the source publication's procedure: To diagnose cytomegalovirus status from the catalog of TCR beta chain sequences, a statistical classification framework was built. TCRdb limited this immuneACCESS table to in-frame rearrangements with V and J called. A share of clones is missing; checked studies link under half to unresolved V genes, and the rest is unexplained. The DNA was the basis for D and trimming; V, J and clone size are from that table. For this sample the table gives around 60,000 clones, of which 90% were detected only once. Clones ranked in the top ten supply approximately 1% of the sample.

The sequencing input was PBMCs. The sequence is built from TRBV7-3 and TRBJ2-1; the D gene is possibly TRBD1, with 5 bases matching. The clonotype was recovered from a man aged 18 to 30 in good health and CMV-seronegative. The DNA sequence is as follows: TGTGCCAGCAGCTTAGGGGCCAGCTACTACAATGAGCAGTTCTTC. This gives the protein CASSLGASYYNEQFF.